The 21 T cell receptor beta chains in this list originate from one sample, sequenced in a study of blood T cell repertoires in COVID-19. Some clones are missing from TCRdb's copy, which holds only in-frame ones; the method was immunoSEQ multiplex PCR. Among 200,000 to 300,000 clones listed, 86% were seen once. Input material: PBMCs or T cells enriched from blood (not recorded which). The receptors shown here come from a woman in her fifties or sixties who had recovered from COVID-19.

The chain recombines TRBV5-1 with TRBJ2-2; 9 nucleotides match TRBD1. The length of the CDR3 is 17 residues. V dropped 3 bases and J dropped 7; count of bases not matched to a gene: 13. The germline CDR1 and CDR2 sequences are SGHRS and YFSETQ. CDR3 amino acids: CASSSPDRGKAGGELFF. The CDR3 coding sequence is TGCGCCAGCAGCTCGCCGGACAGGGGAAAGGCGGGCGGGGAGCTGTTTTTT.

The chain carries TRBV5-4 and TRBJ1-3; tentative D call: TRBD1 (5 bases). Germline V gene data show CDR1 as SGHNT and CDR2 as YYREEE (reference sequence). Deletions cut 4 bases from V and 0 bases from J, with 8 bases between. CDR3 length: 14 amino acids. In nucleotides, the CDR3 is TGTGCCAGCAGCCTCGGGGGCTCTGGAAACACCATATATTTT. It specifies CASSLGGSGNTIYF.

V usage is TRBV15 and J usage is TRBJ2-1; possible D gene TRBD2, 5 bases. This CDR3 comprises 18 residues. V dropped 1 base and J dropped 0 bases, with 16 bases sitting between them. Per the germline V gene, CDR1 is LNHNV and CDR2 is YYDKDF (reference sequence). CDR3 loop: CATSRGLGSAGSYNEQFF. The CDR3, as DNA: TGTGCCACCAGCAGAGGATTGGGCTCGGCGGGCTCCTACAATGAGCAGTTCTTC.

CDR3 coding DNA: TGTGCCAGCAGTTACGGTGGGAGAACTAGCACAGATACGCAGTATTTT. Encoded protein: CASSYGGRTSTDTQYF. V is TRBV6-2 or TRBV6-3 and J is TRBJ2-3; maybe TRBD2 (5 bases). Germline CDR1 reads MNHEY; CDR2 reads SVGEGT. V dropped 2 bases and J dropped 0 bases, with 12 bases sitting between them. CDR3 size: 16 residues.

The gene calls are TRBV28 and TRBJ1-2, with D unresolved. The CDR3 totals 15 residues. CDR1 is MDHEN and CDR2 is SYDVKM in the germline V gene. V lost 4 bases to trimming and J lost 0 bases, with 12 bases between them. The CDR3 DNA follows: TGTGCCAGCAGTTCCCCCCGGGAAGCTAACTATGGCTACACCTTC. Translated, it gives CASSSPREANYGYTF.

The chain uses TRBV3-1 (or the pseudogene TRBV3-2) and TRBJ2-7, with 8 bases that match TRBD2. CDR1 LGHDT and CDR2 YNNKEL come from the germline V gene (reference sequence). CDR3 length: 16 amino acids. Losses at the gene ends were 0 bases for V and 7 bases for J; bases not matched to a gene: 11. This CDR3 reads CASSQERTGGLREQYF. In DNA form, the CDR3 reads TGTGCCAGCAGCCAAGAAAGGACGGGAGGGCTGAGGGAGCAGTACTTC.

V gene TRBV4-1 combines with J gene TRBJ1-2; D gene uncertain. Germline assignment: CDR1 MGHRA and CDR2 YSYEKL. Trimming removed 0 bases from V and 8 bases from J, with 10 bases in between. The CDR3 spans 13 residues. The DNA for the CDR3 is TGCGCCAGCAGCCAAGATCGGGTTTCAGGCTACACCTTC. It yields the protein CASSQDRVSGYTF.

The V call is TRBV14, the J call TRBJ2-2, with 7 bases fitting TRBD1. The CDR3 has 15 amino acids. The junction had 5 bases not matched to a gene; V was cut back by 3 bases and J by 4 bases. Germline loops: CDR1 SGHDN, CDR2 FVKESK. The CDR3 DNA follows: TGTGCCAGCAGCCAGATGACAGGGCCCACCGGGGAGCTGTTTTTT. Encoded protein: CASSQMTGPTGELFF. The complete variable domain, with remaining parts taken from reference TRBV14 and TRBJ2-2, reads EAGVTQFPSHSVIEKGQTVTLRCDPISGHDNLYWYRRVMGKEIKFLLHFVKESKQDESGMPNNRFLAERTGGTYSTLKVQPAELEDSGVYFCASSQMTGPTGELFFGEGSRLTVL.

The rearrangement links TRBV12-3 or TRBV12-4 to TRBJ2-1, with D possibly TRBD1 on 6 matching bases. V dropped 5 bases and J dropped 5 bases, with 10 bases sitting between them. CDR3 size: 13 residues. CDR3 loop: CASSNRDNNEQFF. The DNA of the CDR3 is TGTGCCAGCAGTAACCGGGACAACAATGAGCAGTTCTTC.

This sequence joins TRBV7-3 and TRBJ1-6; 9 bases match TRBD1. V shed 5 bases, J shed 3 bases, and the junction held 2 bases outside the gene matches. The CDR3 loop spans 15 amino acids. The germline CDR1 and CDR2 sequences are SGHTA and FQGTGA. The CDR3 bases are TGTGCCAGCAGCGTGGGACAGGGCTATAATTCACCCCTCCACTTT. Amino acids: CASSVGQGYNSPLHF.

This clone appeared a few times. The rearrangement joins TRBV30 to TRBJ1-2, with a possible D match to TRBD1 (5 bases). The CDR3 length is 14 residues. CDR1 is GTSNPN and CDR2 is SVGIG in the germline V gene (reference sequence). V was cut by 2 bases and J by 6 bases, with 16 bases left in between. The chain's CDR3 is CAWSPQGLGNGYTF. The CDR3 nucleotides are TGTGCCTGGAGTCCGCAGGGCCTAGGGAATGGCTACACCTTC.

V usage is TRBV4-1 and J usage is TRBJ2-2; D possibly corresponds to TRBD2 (5 bases). V lost 7 bases and J 4 bases, leaving 16 bases between the germline ends. Germline CDR1 reads MGHRA; CDR2 reads YSYEKL. The CDR3 spans 15 residues. The CDR3 sequence: CASKPYSGVTGELFF. The CDR3 nucleotides read TGCGCCAGCAAACCGTATTCCGGGGTCACCGGGGAGCTGTTTTTT.

The J gene is TRBJ1-5, the V gene TRBV10-3; D is unclear. Trimming took off 3 bases at V and 6 bases at J, with 12 bases between the two ends. This CDR3 has 14 amino acids. The V gene's germline CDR1 is ENHRY and CDR2 SYGVKD. The chain's CDR3 is CAISDSQQRQPQHF. The CDR3 DNA follows: TGTGCCATCAGTGATTCACAGCAACGTCAGCCCCAGCATTTT.

The rearrangement uses TRBV7-2 and TRBJ2-2, with D perhaps matching TRBD2 (5 bases). The CDR3 runs to 15 residues. Germline CDR1 SGHTA, CDR2 FQGNSA. Trimming pared 6 bases from V and 8 bases from J, leaving 19 bases between. The CDR3 is CASRRGLELAGELFF. The CDR3 bases are TGTGCCAGCAGGAGAGGACTCGAGTTGGCGGGGGAGCTGTTTTTT.

The J gene is TRBJ2-7, the V gene TRBV19; a possible D gene is TRBD1 (5 bases). Germline values: CDR1 LNHDA, CDR2 SQIVND (reference sequence). Trimming cost V 5 bases and J 3 bases, with 11 bases left between them. This CDR3 is 13 amino acids long. CDR3 sequence (DNA): TGTGCCAGTAGTCCAGGGTCCTACTACGAGCAGTACTTC. Encoded protein: CASSPGSYYEQYF.

The chain uses TRBV28 and TRBJ1-1; D is ambiguous. V was cut by 5 bases and J by 0 bases, with 10 bases left in between. In germline, CDR1 is MDHEN, CDR2 SYDVKM. This CDR3 comprises 14 residues. CDR3 bases: TGTGCCAGCAGTAGCCCAGGAATGAACACTGAAGCTTTCTTT. Translation: CASSSPGMNTEAFF.

The rearrangement links TRBV12-3 or TRBV12-4 to TRBJ1-2; D unresolved. Trimming took off 2 bases at V and 5 bases at J, with 9 bases between the two ends. This CDR3 has 13 residues. This chain's CDR3 is CASSLMGRYGYTF. CDR3 in DNA: TGTGCCAGCAGTTTAATGGGGAGGTATGGCTACACCTTC.

This rearrangement joins TRBV2 to TRBJ2-1; TRBD1 might be the D (5 bases). The CDR3 runs 13 residues. V was trimmed by 4 bases and J by 5 bases, leaving 9 bases between them. Germline assignment: CDR1 SNHLY and CDR2 FYNNEI. The CDR3 region is CASSVGRNNEQFF. Written as DNA, the CDR3 is TGTGCCAGCAGTGTGGGGCGGAACAATGAGCAGTTCTTC.

The rearrangement joins TRBV4-3 to TRBJ1-6, with D hard to call. V lost 0 bases to trimming and J lost 0 bases, with 12 bases between them. This CDR3 contains 18 residues. Germline V CDR1 and CDR2: LGHNA, YSLEER. The CDR3 nucleotides read TGCGCCAGCAGCCAAGATAGGTACGGGAGCTCCTATAATTCACCCCTCCACTTT. It translates to CASSQDRYGSSYNSPLHF.

CDR3 region: CASSQDVRTAVGYTF. The CDR3 bases are TGTGCCAGCAGCCAAGATGTTAGGACAGCCGTTGGCTACACCTTC. The chain is built from TRBV3-1 (or the pseudogene TRBV3-2) and TRBJ1-2, with D possibly matching TRBD1 (6 bases). The CDR3 runs to 15 residues. Per the germline V gene, CDR1 is LGHDT and CDR2 is YNNKEL (reference sequence). Trimming took off 0 bases at V and 7 bases at J, with 15 bases between the two ends.

The V call is TRBV28, the J call TRBJ1-1; maybe TRBD1 (6 bases). Trimming stripped 3 bases from V and 4 bases from J, with 15 bases between. The CDR3 consists of 15 residues. CDR1 is MDHEN and CDR2 is SYDVKM in the germline V gene. The CDR3 is CASSFPGVQATEAFF. In DNA, the CDR3 is TGTGCCAGCAGTTTCCCAGGGGTGCAGGCCACTGAAGCTTTCTTT.